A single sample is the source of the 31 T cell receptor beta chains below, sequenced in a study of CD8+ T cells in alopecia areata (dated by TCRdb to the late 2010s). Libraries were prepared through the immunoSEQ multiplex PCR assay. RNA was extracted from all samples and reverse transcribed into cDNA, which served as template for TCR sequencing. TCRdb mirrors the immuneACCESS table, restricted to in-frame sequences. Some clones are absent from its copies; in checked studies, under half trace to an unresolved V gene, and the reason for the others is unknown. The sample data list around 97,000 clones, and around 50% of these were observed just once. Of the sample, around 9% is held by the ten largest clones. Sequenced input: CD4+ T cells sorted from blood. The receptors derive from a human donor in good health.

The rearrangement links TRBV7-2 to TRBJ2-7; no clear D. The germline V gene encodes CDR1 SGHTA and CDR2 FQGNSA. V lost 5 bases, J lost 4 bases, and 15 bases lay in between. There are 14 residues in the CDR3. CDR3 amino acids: CASSPPVGKYEQYF. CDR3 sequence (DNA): TGTGCCAGCAGCCCCCCGGTGGGGAAATACGAGCAGTACTTC. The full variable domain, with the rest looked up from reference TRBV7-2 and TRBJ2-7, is GAGVSQSPSNKVTEKGKDVELRCDPISGHTALYWYRQSLGQGLEFLIYFQGNSAPDKSGLPSDRFSAERTGGSVSTLTIQRTQQEDSAVYLCASSPPVGKYEQYFGPGTRLTVT.

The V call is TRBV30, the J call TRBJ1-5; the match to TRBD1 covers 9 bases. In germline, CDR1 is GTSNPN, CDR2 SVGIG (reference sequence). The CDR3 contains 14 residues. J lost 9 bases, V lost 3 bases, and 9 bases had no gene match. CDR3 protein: CAWRKTGGLGPQHF. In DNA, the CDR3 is TGTGCCTGGAGGAAGACAGGGGGACTAGGGCCCCAGCATTTT. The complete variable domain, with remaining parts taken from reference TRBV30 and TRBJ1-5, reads SQTIHQWPATLVQPVGSPLSLECTVEGTSNPNLYWYRQAAGRGLQLLFYSVGIGQISSEVPQNLSASRPQDRQFILSSKKLLLSDSGFYLCAWRKTGGLGPQHFGDGTRLSIL.

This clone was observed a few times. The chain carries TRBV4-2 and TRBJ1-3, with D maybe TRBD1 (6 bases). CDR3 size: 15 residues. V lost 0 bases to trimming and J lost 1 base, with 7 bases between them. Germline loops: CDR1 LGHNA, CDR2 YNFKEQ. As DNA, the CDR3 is TGTGCCAGCAGCCAAGATACAGGGTCTGGAAACACCATATATTTT. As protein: CASSQDTGSGNTIYF.

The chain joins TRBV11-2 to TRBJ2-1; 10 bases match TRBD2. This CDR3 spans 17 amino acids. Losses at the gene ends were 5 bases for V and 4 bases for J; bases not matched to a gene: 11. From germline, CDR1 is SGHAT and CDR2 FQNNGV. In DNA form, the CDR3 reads TGTGCCAGCAGCCCCCAAGGTTCACTAGCGGGGTACAATGAGCAGTTCTTC. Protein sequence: CASSPQGSLAGYNEQFF.

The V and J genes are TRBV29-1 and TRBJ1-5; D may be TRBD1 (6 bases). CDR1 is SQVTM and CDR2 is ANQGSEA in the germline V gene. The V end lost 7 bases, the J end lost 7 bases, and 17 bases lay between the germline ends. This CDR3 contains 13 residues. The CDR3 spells CSARMGAEQPQHF. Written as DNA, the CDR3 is TGCAGCGCCCGAATGGGGGCTGAACAGCCCCAGCATTTT.

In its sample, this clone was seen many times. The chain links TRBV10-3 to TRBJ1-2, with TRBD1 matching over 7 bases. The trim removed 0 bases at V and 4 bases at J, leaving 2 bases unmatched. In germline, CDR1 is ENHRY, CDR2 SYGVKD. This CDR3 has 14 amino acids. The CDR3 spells CAISESGGGYGYTF. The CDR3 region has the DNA TGTGCCATCAGTGAGTCAGGGGGCGGCTATGGCTACACCTTC.

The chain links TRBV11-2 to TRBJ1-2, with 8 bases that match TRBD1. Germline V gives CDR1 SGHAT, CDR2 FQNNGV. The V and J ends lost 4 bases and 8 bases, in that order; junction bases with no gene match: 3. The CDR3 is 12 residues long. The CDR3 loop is CASSYDRGGYTF. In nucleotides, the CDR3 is TGTGCCAGCAGCTACGACAGGGGCGGCTACACCTTC.

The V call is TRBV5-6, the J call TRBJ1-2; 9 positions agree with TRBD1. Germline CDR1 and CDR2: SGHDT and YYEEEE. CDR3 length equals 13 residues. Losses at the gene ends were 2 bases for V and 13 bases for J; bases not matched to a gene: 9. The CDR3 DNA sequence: TGTGCCAGCAGCTTAAGGACAGGGGCCGCCCCCACCTTC. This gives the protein CASSLRTGAAPTF.

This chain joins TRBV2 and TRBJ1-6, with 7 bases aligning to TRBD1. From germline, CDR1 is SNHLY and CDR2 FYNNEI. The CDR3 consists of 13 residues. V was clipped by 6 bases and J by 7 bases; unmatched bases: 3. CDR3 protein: CASRGQYNSPLHF. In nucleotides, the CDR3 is TGTGCCAGCAGGGGACAGTACAATTCACCCCTCCACTTT.

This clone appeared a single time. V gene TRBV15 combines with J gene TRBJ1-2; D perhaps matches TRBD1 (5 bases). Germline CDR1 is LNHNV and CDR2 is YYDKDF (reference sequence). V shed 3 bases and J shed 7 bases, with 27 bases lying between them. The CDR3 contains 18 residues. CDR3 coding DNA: TGTGCCACCAGCAGCAGAAGGGGCAGGAATCCTGGACTGGGTGGCTACACCTTC. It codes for CATSSRRGRNPGLGGYTF.

The CDR3 nucleotides read TGTGCCAGCAGCTTGGTTAGGACAGAAGGCTATGGCTACACCTTC. Translating it yields CASSLVRTEGYGYTF. The chain joins TRBV5-4 to TRBJ1-2, with D perhaps matching TRBD1 (6 bases). Germline V gene lookup returns CDR1 SGHNT and CDR2 YYREEE (reference sequence). This CDR3 is 15 amino acids long. V dropped 0 bases and J dropped 4 bases, with 13 bases sitting between them.

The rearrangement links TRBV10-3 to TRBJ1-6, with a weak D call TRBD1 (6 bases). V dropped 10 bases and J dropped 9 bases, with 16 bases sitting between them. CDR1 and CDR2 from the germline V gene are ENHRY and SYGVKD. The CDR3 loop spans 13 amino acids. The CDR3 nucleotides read TGTGCCAACCGGGACACAGAAGCTTCACCCCTCCACTTT. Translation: CANRDTEASPLHF.

This chain's CDR3 is CAIGQGVDSNQPQHF. CDR3 nucleotides: TGTGCCATCGGACAGGGCGTTGATAGCAATCAGCCCCAGCATTTT. This chain links TRBV10-3 with TRBJ1-5, with TRBD1 matching over 8 bases. V lost 8 bases, J lost 0 bases, and 6 bases stayed unmatched. The CDR3 is 15 amino acids. CDR1 and CDR2 (germline): ENHRY, SYGVKD.

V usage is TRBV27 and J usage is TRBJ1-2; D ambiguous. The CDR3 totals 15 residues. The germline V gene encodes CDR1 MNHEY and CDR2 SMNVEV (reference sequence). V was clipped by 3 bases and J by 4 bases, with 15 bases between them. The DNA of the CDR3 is TGTGCCAGCAGTTTGGTAGGGCCCCGCAGCTATGGCTACACCTTC. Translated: CASSLVGPRSYGYTF.

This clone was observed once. The CDR3 sequence: CASMGRGKGANVLTF. CDR3 DNA: TGTGCCAGCATGGGACGGGGAAAGGGGGCCAACGTCCTGACTTTC. This chain joins TRBV2 and TRBJ2-6; the D call may be TRBD1 or TRBD2 (5 bases each). The germline V gene has CDR1 SNHLY and CDR2 FYNNEI. This CDR3 comprises 15 residues. The V end was cut by 7 bases, the J end by 4 bases, with 14 bases between.

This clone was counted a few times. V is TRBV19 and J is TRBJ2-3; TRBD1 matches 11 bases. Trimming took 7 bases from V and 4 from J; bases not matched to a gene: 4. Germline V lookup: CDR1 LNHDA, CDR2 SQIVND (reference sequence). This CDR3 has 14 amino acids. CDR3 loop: CASTDRGRADTQYF. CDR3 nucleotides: TGTGCCAGTACGGACAGGGGGCGGGCAGATACGCAGTATTTT.

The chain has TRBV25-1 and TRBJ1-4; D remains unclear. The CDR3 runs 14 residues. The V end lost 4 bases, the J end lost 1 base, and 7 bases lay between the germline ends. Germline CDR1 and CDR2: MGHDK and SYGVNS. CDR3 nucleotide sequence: TGTGCCAGCAGTGTGACGGAAACTAATGAAAAACTGTTTTTT. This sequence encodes CASSVTETNEKLFF.

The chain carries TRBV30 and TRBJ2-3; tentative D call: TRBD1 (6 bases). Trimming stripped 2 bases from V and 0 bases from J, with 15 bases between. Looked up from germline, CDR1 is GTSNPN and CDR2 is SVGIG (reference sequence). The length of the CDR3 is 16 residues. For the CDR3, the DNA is TGTGCCTGGAGTCCTGGGACACACACTAGCACAGATACGCAGTATTTT. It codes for CAWSPGTHTSTDTQYF.

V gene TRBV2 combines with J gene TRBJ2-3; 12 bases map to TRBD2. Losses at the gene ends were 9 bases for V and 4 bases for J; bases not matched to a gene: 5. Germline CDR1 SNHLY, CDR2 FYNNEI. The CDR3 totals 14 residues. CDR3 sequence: CASGRTSGADTQYF. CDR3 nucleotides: TGTGCCAGTGGGAGGACTAGCGGGGCAGATACGCAGTATTTT.

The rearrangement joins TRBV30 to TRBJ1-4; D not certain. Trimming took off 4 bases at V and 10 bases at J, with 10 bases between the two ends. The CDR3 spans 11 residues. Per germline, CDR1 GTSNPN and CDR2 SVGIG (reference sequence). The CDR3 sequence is CAWTGGGKLFF. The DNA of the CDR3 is TGTGCCTGGACCGGCGGAGGAAAACTGTTTTTT.

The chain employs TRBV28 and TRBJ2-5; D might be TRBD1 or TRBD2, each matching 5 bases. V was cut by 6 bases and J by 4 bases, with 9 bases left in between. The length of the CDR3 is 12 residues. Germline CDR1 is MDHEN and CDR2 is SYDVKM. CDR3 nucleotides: TGTGCCAGCAGGGGGGAAGTAGAGACCCAGTACTTC. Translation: CASRGEVETQYF.

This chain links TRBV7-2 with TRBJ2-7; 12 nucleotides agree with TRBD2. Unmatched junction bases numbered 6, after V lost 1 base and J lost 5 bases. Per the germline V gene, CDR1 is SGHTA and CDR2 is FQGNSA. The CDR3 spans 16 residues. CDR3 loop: CASSLGLAGGQHEQYF. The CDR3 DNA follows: TGTGCCAGCAGCTTAGGGCTAGCGGGGGGGCAGCACGAGCAGTACTTC.

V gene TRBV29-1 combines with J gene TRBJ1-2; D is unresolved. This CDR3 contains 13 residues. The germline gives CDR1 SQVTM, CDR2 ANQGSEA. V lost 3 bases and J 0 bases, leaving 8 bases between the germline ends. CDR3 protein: CSVEVQPNYGYTF. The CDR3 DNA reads TGCAGCGTTGAGGTGCAGCCTAACTATGGCTACACCTTC.

CDR3 protein: CASATGPWEKLFF. CDR3 coding DNA: TGTGCCAGCGCGACAGGGCCGTGGGAAAAACTGTTTTTT. The chain uses TRBV2 and TRBJ1-4; 7 bases align to TRBD1. V lost 8 bases and J lost 8; bases outside the gene matches: 8. CDR1 is SNHLY and CDR2 is FYNNEI in the germline V gene. The CDR3 covers 13 residues.

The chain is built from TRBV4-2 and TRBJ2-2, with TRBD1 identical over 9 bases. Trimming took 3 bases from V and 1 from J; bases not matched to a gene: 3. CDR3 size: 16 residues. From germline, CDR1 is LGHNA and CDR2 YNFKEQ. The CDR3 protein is CASSHPGQGNTGELFF. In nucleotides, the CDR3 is TGTGCCAGCAGCCACCCGGGACAGGGGAACACCGGGGAGCTGTTTTTT.

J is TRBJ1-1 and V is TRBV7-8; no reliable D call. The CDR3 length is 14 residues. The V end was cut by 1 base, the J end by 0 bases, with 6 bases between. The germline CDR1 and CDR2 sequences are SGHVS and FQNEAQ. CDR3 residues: CASSLGGLNTEAFF. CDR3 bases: TGTGCCAGCAGCTTAGGCGGATTGAACACTGAAGCTTTCTTT.

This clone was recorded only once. This CDR3 is CASSQRGSDGTQYF. The CDR3 region has the DNA TGTGCCAGCAGCCAGCGGGGCTCAGACGGGACCCAGTACTTC. The chain combines TRBV27 with TRBJ2-5; 7 bases map to TRBD2. CDR1 and CDR2 from the germline V gene are MNHEY and SMNVEV (reference sequence). Germline trimming cut 6 bases from V and 7 bases from J; bases unmatched to any gene: 11. The CDR3 is 14 residues long.

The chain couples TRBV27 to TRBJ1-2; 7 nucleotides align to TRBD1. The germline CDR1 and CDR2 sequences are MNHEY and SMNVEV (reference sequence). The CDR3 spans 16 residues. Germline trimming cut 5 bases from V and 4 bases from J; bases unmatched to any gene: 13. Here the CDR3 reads CASSPSPRQGGYGYTF. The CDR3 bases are TGTGCCAGCAGTCCCTCCCCCAGACAGGGCGGCTATGGCTACACCTTC.

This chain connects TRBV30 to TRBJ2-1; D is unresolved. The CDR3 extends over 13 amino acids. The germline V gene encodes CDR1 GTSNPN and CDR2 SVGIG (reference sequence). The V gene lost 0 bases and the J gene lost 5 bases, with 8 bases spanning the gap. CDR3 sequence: CAWSVHRDNEQFF. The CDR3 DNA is TGTGCCTGGAGTGTACATAGGGACAATGAGCAGTTCTTC.

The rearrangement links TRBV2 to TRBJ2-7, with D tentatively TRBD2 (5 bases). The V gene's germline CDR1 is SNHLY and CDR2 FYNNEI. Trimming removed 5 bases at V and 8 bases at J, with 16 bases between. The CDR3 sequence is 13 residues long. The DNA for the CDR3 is TGTGCCAGCAGTTGGCTAGCAGAGGCACAGCAGTACTTC. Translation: CASSWLAEAQQYF. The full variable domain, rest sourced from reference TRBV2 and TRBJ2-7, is EPEVTQTPSHQVTQMGQEVILRCVPISNHLYFYWYRQILGQKVEFLVSFYNNEISEKSEIFDDQFSVERPDGSNFTLKIRSTKLEDSAMYFCASSWLAEAQQYFGPGTRLTVT.

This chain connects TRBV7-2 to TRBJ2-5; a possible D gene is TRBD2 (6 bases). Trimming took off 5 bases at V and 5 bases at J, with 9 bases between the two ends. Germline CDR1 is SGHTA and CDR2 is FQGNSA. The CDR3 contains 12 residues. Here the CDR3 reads CASSRSGETQYF. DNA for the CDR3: TGTGCCAGCAGCCGGAGCGGGGAGACCCAGTACTTC.